One and the same sample provided the 10 T cell receptor beta chains below, sequenced in a study of cytomegalovirus exposure and HLA in healthy donors (dated by TCRdb to 2015 to 2018). Libraries were constructed by the immunoSEQ multiplex PCR assay. For the multiplex PCR, a mixture combining 60 forward primers for TCR Vbeta segments and 13 reverse primers for TCR Jbeta segments was used. Sourced from immuneACCESS, this table was stored by TCRdb with only in-frame sequences that have V and J called. A share of the clones is absent; for the studies checked, an unresolved V gene accounts for under half, and the remainder has no known explanation. The sample yields about 120,000 clones; about two thirds were counted once. The ten largest clones take up less than 5% of the sample. The sample comprised PBMCs. The receptors were gathered from a man younger than 40 in good health and CMV-seronegative.

This clone is a singleton in its sample. The J gene is TRBJ1-4, the V gene TRBV5-1, with D hard to call. This CDR3 region has 13 residues. Trimming shortened V by 1 base and J by 5 bases, and 6 bases separated the two germline ends. CDR1 is SGHRS and CDR2 is YFSETQ in the germline V gene. CDR3 protein: CASSLITNEKLFF. The CDR3 nucleotides are TGCGCCAGCAGCTTGATTACAAATGAAAAACTGTTTTTT.

This sequence joins TRBV11-2 and TRBJ1-2; the D gene is possibly TRBD1 (5 bases). Germline V lookup: CDR1 SGHAT, CDR2 FQNNGV. Trimming cost V 4 bases and J 7 bases, with 16 bases left between them. The CDR3 is made up of 14 amino acids. The CDR3 spells CASSSGGGSAGYTF. In nucleotides, the CDR3 is TGTGCCAGCAGCTCCGGTGGGGGGTCTGCTGGCTACACCTTC.

This chain links TRBV28 with TRBJ2-3; tentatively, D is TRBD2 (6 bases). The CDR3 runs 17 residues. CDR1 is MDHEN and CDR2 is SYDVKM in the germline V gene. The germline V and J ends were trimmed by 5 bases and 0 bases, with 18 bases remaining between them. CDR3 loop: CASSPYTSRPSTDTQYF. CDR3 sequence (DNA): TGTGCCAGCAGTCCCTACACTAGCAGACCTAGCACAGATACGCAGTATTTT. Full variable domain (outside the CDR3, taken from reference TRBV28 and TRBJ2-3): DVKVTQSSRYLVKRTGEKVFLECVQDMDHENMFWYRQDPGLGLRLIYFSYDVKMKEKGDIPEGYSVSREKKERFSLILESASTNQTSMYLCASSPYTSRPSTDTQYFGPGTRLTVL.

The V and J genes are TRBV5-1 and TRBJ1-1, with TRBD1 matching 8 bases. V dropped 1 base and J dropped 1; count of bases not matched to a gene: 12. The germline gives CDR1 SGHRS, CDR2 YFSETQ. The CDR3 consists of 18 residues. CDR3 sequence: CASSLSGTGHRGNTEAFF. The CDR3 DNA follows: TGCGCCAGCAGCTTGAGTGGGACAGGTCATAGGGGGAACACTGAAGCTTTCTTT.

The V gene is TRBV7-9, the J gene TRBJ2-3; the match to TRBD2 covers 15 bases. CDR1 SEHNR and CDR2 FQNEAQ come from the germline V gene (reference sequence). Trimming cost V 5 bases and J 5 bases; bases outside gene matches: 8. This CDR3 spans 17 amino acids. In DNA, the CDR3 is TGTGCCAGCAGCCCTCCGGGACTAGCGGGGGGCGGAGATACGCAGTATTTT. It yields the protein CASSPPGLAGGGDTQYF.

This rearrangement joins TRBV28 to TRBJ2-7, with 7 bases fitting TRBD1. Trimming cost V 4 bases and J 7 bases; bases outside gene matches: 13. Germline V gives CDR1 MDHEN, CDR2 SYDVKM. The CDR3 is made up of 15 amino acids. CDR3 sequence: CASSSPGQNLLEQYF. The CDR3 region has the DNA TGTGCCAGCAGTTCGCCGGGACAGAACCTACTAGAGCAGTACTTC.

This clone showed up just a few times. The rearrangement uses TRBV28 and TRBJ1-2, with 7 bases matching TRBD1. CDR1 and CDR2 (germline): MDHEN, SYDVKM. V shed 5 bases and J 4 bases; nucleotides not matched to a gene: 10. CDR3 length: 15 residues. CDR3 sequence (DNA): TGTGCCAGCAGTCGAACAGGGGCCCCTTTCTATGGCTACACCTTC. Its translation is CASSRTGAPFYGYTF.

The chain has TRBV30 and TRBJ2-1, with 11 bases matching TRBD2. CDR3 size: 16 residues. V was clipped by 0 bases and J by 2 bases; unmatched bases: 3. Germline-derived CDR1 and CDR2 are GTSNPN and SVGIG (reference sequence). This CDR3 is CAWSVGSGGAYNEQFF. The CDR3 bases are TGTGCCTGGAGTGTAGGTAGCGGGGGGGCCTACAATGAGCAGTTCTTC.

This clone was picked up a small number of times. The chain carries TRBV28 and TRBJ1-6; 8 bases align to TRBD1. The J segment lost 9 bases and the V segment lost 4 bases, leaving 8 bases of the junction unmatched. The CDR3 runs to 15 residues. Germline V gene data show CDR1 as MDHEN and CDR2 as SYDVKM. DNA for the CDR3: TGTGCCAGCAGTTCCGCGGACAGGGACGTTTCACCCCTCCACTTT. Protein product: CASSSADRDVSPLHF.

This sequence joins TRBV27 and TRBJ1-1; D call uncertain. Germline-derived CDR1 and CDR2 are MNHEY and SMNVEV (reference sequence). The germline V and J ends were trimmed by 4 bases and 9 bases, with 9 bases remaining between them. The CDR3 runs to 11 residues. For the CDR3, the DNA is TGTGCCAGCAGTTCCTATTCGAAAGCTTTCTTT. It translates to CASSSYSKAFF.